The 20 T cell receptor beta chains reported below all come from one sample, sequenced in a study of T cell responses to AZD1222 COVID-19 vaccine. Assay used: immunoSEQ multiplex PCR; TCRdb lists only in-frame clones, some missing. The sample has fewer than 120,000 clones, roughly 92% seen once. Sequenced material: peripheral blood, taken 28 days after the second AZD1222 dose. The receptor source for this set is an adult who received the AZD1222 COVID-19 vaccine.

The chain combines TRBV5-1 with TRBJ2-1; 11 bases line up with TRBD2. This CDR3 region has 15 residues. CDR1 and CDR2 (germline): SGHRS, YFSETQ. V trimming: 4 bases; J trimming: 6 bases; junction bases outside the gene matches: 6. CDR3 in DNA: TGCGCCAGCAGCAGAATAGCGGGGGGGCCCAATGAGCAGTTCTTC. Amino acids: CASSRIAGGPNEQFF.

The V gene is TRBV7-2, the J gene TRBJ2-1, with D possibly matching TRBD1 (6 bases). The germline CDR1 and CDR2 sequences are SGHTA and FQGNSA. CDR3 length: 14 residues. The V end was cut by 4 bases, the J end by 5 bases, with 12 bases between. DNA of the CDR3: TGTGCCAGCAGCTCACAGACAGGTGACAATGAGCAGTTCTTC. As protein: CASSSQTGDNEQFF.

This chain joins TRBV7-8 and TRBJ2-3, with 7 bases fitting TRBD2. V dropped 5 bases and J dropped 2; count of bases not matched to a gene: 10. The CDR3 is made up of 16 amino acids. Germline V lookup: CDR1 SGHVS, CDR2 FQNEAQ. The CDR3 coding sequence is TGTGCCAGCAGCCCCCCGGGGGGAACCGCCACAGATACGCAGTATTTT. It is translated as CASSPPGGTATDTQYF.

The chain couples TRBV7-3 to TRBJ1-2; D possibly corresponds to TRBD1 (6 bases). Germline lookup yields CDR1 SGHTA and CDR2 FQGTGA. The V end lost 5 bases, the J end lost 0 bases, and 7 bases lay between the germline ends. This CDR3 region has 13 residues. CDR3 amino acids: CASSRDTNYGYTF. CDR3 DNA sequence: TGTGCCAGCAGCCGGGACACTAACTATGGCTACACCTTC. The variable domain in full, completed from reference TRBV7-3 and TRBJ1-2, reads GAGVSQTPSNKVTEKGKYVELRCDPISGHTALYWYRQSLGQGPEFLIYFQGTGAADDSGLPNDRFFAVRPEGSVSTLKIQRTERGDSAVYLCASSRDTNYGYTFGSGTRLTVV.

The gene calls are TRBV30 and TRBJ1-3; D is uncertain. From germline, CDR1 is GTSNPN and CDR2 SVGIG (reference sequence). CDR3 length equals 14 residues. V was pared by 4 bases and J by 0 bases, with 10 bases between. CDR3 region: CAWNFDRSGNTIYF. As DNA, the CDR3 is TGTGCCTGGAACTTTGACCGCTCTGGAAACACCATATATTTT.

V and J are TRBV11-2 and TRBJ2-7, with 9 nucleotides matching TRBD1. Unmatched junction bases numbered 8, after V lost 5 bases and J lost 3 bases. The CDR3 contains 15 residues. Germline V gene lookup returns CDR1 SGHAT and CDR2 FQNNGV. Written as DNA, the CDR3 is TGTGCCAGCAGCGTATACAGGGGGCCGGTCTACGAGCAGTACTTC. It yields the protein CASSVYRGPVYEQYF.

This sequence joins TRBV21-1 and TRBJ1-5. TRBV21-1 has pseudogene status. This CDR3 has 15 residues. CDR3 nucleotide sequence: TGTGCCAGCAGCAAAGAAGGAGATCGCAATCAGCCCCAGCATTTT. This sequence encodes CASSKEGDRNQPQHF.

V and J are TRBV3-1 (or the pseudogene TRBV3-2) and TRBJ2-2; D is ambiguous. V dropped 3 bases and J dropped 8 bases, with 7 bases sitting between them. This CDR3 comprises 12 residues. Germline V gene sequence: CDR1 LGHDT, CDR2 YNNKEL (reference sequence). CDR3 in amino acids: CASSHAVGELFF. The DNA of the CDR3 is TGTGCCAGCAGCCACGCGGTTGGGGAGCTGTTTTTT.

The chain uses TRBV2 and TRBJ1-1; possibly TRBD1 for D (5 bases). The CDR3 consists of 12 residues. The germline V gene encodes CDR1 SNHLY and CDR2 FYNNEI. CDR3 DNA sequence: TGTGCGGGAGGGGAGTGGAACACTGAAGCTTTCTTT. Its protein is CAGGEWNTEAFF.

The chain carries TRBV19 and TRBJ2-2; D is perhaps TRBD1 (6 bases). Germline V CDR1 and CDR2: LNHDA, SQIVND (reference sequence). The CDR3 has 11 residues. V dropped 7 bases and J dropped 6 bases, with 6 bases sitting between them. For the CDR3, the DNA is TGTGCCAGTAAGGGGGCCGGGGAGCTGTTTTTT. This sequence encodes CASKGAGELFF.

This clone was counted between two and nine times. The chain links TRBV7-9 to TRBJ1-6; D call uncertain. The CDR3 covers 17 residues. Looked up from germline, CDR1 is SEHNR and CDR2 is FQNEAQ (reference sequence). V lost 4 bases and J lost 0, with 13 bases in between. CDR3 residues: CASSSPRESSYNSPLHF. The CDR3 DNA is TGTGCCAGCAGCTCCCCTCGGGAGAGCTCCTATAATTCACCCCTCCACTTT.

CDR3 residues: CASSFILRRDYEQYF. The CDR3 DNA is TGTGCCAGCAGCTTCATCTTGCGCAGGGACTACGAGCAGTACTTC. This sequence joins TRBV7-2 and TRBJ2-7, with D perhaps TRBD1 (5 bases). The V gene lost 3 bases and the J gene lost 3 bases, with 15 bases spanning the gap. CDR3 length: 15 residues. CDR1 SGHTA and CDR2 FQGNSA come from the germline V gene.

V usage is TRBV5-5 and J usage is TRBJ1-1; 7 bases line up with TRBD1. This CDR3 comprises 13 residues. Germline assignment: CDR1 SGHKS and CDR2 YYEKEE (reference sequence). The ends lost 4 bases at V and 5 bases at J; junction bases unmatched: 5. CDR3 residues: CASSRQGLTEAFF. As DNA, the CDR3 is TGTGCCAGCAGCCGACAGGGCTTGACTGAAGCTTTCTTT.

CDR3 nucleotide sequence: TGCGCCAGCAGCCAAGCCGGGACAGGGGATGACGAGCAGTACTTC. It codes for CASSQAGTGDDEQYF. The rearrangement joins TRBV4-1 to TRBJ2-7; the match to TRBD1 covers 10 bases. In germline, CDR1 is MGHRA, CDR2 YSYEKL. V was clipped by 1 base and J by 5 bases; unmatched bases: 5. The CDR3 loop spans 15 amino acids.

This chain joins TRBV5-1 and TRBJ2-2, with D possibly matching TRBD2 (6 bases). V was cut by 2 bases and J by 2 bases, with 10 bases left in between. This CDR3 is built from 15 residues. CDR1 SGHRS and CDR2 YFSETQ come from the germline V gene. As DNA, the CDR3 is TGCGCCAGCAGCTTCGTGGGGGGTAACACCGGGGAGCTGTTTTTT. It translates to CASSFVGGNTGELFF.

The chain combines TRBV19 with TRBJ1-2; no clear D. V lost 6 bases and J 2 bases, leaving 10 bases between the germline ends. This CDR3 has 13 residues. Germline V gene data show CDR1 as LNHDA and CDR2 as SQIVND (reference sequence). CDR3 coding DNA: TGTGCCAGTAGGCGGGAGAGGAACTATGGCTACACCTTC. This translates into CASRRERNYGYTF.

The V gene is TRBV7-9, the J gene TRBJ1-6; TRBD1 agrees at 9 bases. V lost 5 bases, J lost 9 bases, and 11 bases stayed unmatched. Per germline, CDR1 SEHNR and CDR2 FQNEAQ (reference sequence). The CDR3 spans 16 residues. The CDR3 sequence: CASSPLGDRERSPLHF. CDR3 coding DNA: TGTGCCAGCAGCCCTCTTGGGGACAGGGAACGTTCACCCCTCCACTTT.

V usage is TRBV6-5 and J usage is TRBJ1-5; tentative D call: TRBD1 (6 bases). The V end lost 6 bases, the J end lost 1 base, and 10 bases lay between the germline ends. The CDR3 sequence is 14 residues long. Germline lookup yields CDR1 MNHEY and CDR2 SVGAGI. CDR3 sequence: CASSRDTSNQPQHF. The CDR3 DNA reads as TGTGCCAGCAGCCGGGACACAAGCAATCAGCCCCAGCATTTT.

The chain uses TRBV5-1 and TRBJ2-3; 9 nucleotides agree with TRBD2. CDR1 SGHRS and CDR2 YFSETQ come from the germline V gene. Germline trimming cut 0 bases from V and 2 bases from J; bases unmatched to any gene: 4. This CDR3 contains 16 residues. The chain's CDR3 is CASSLEAGGSTDTQYF. The CDR3 DNA sequence: TGCGCCAGCAGCTTGGAAGCGGGGGGCTCCACAGATACGCAGTATTTT.

The chain carries TRBV18 and TRBJ1-4; 11 positions agree with TRBD1. V trimming: 4 bases; J trimming: 14 bases; junction bases outside the gene matches: 12. The CDR3 contains 15 residues. Looked up from germline, CDR1 is KGHSH and CDR2 is LQKENI. The CDR3 loop is CASSLQGQGAMKLFF. The CDR3 region has the DNA TGTGCCAGCTCACTACAAGGACAGGGGGCGATGAAGCTGTTTTTT.